This passage covers 12 T cell receptor beta chains from one sample sequenced in a study of blood T cell repertoires in COVID-19. TCRdb's table, derived via immunoSEQ multiplex PCR, lists solely in-frame clones and lacks some. The sample holds under 250,000 clones, roughly 90% seen once. The specimen was peripheral blood. The receptors here all came from a woman aged 40 to 50 with acute or convalescent COVID-19.

The chain couples TRBV21-1 to TRBJ2-7; the table's D gene call, TRBD2, was not cross checked with the DNA. TRBV21-1 is described as a pseudogene. CDR3 length: 16 residues. The CDR3 is CASSNRRDPGGGEQYV. The CDR3 nucleotides read TGTGCCAGCAGCAACCGCCGGGACCCGGGAGGGGGCGAGCAGTACGTC.

This clone was detected a few times. The V gene is TRBV7-9, the J gene TRBJ1-3; TRBD1 is a possible D gene (5 bases). CDR3 length: 16 residues. Germline V gene lookup returns CDR1 SEHNR and CDR2 FQNEAQ (reference sequence). Trimming cost V 5 bases and J 0 bases, with 14 bases left between them. The CDR3 is CASSPDTDSSGNTIYF. The CDR3 region has the DNA TGTGCCAGCAGCCCGGATACAGACAGCTCTGGAAACACCATATATTTT.

The chain couples TRBV5-1 to TRBJ2-2, with D perhaps TRBD1 (5 bases). This CDR3 region has 13 residues. The V and J ends lost 3 bases and 3 bases respectively, with 6 bases between them. Germline CDR1 and CDR2: SGHRS and YFSETQ. The CDR3 spells CASSWGDTGELFF. The CDR3 nucleotides read TGCGCCAGCAGCTGGGGCGACACCGGGGAGCTGTTTTTT.

The chain recombines TRBV6-6 with TRBJ1-3; D gene unclear. Per germline, CDR1 MNHNY and CDR2 SVGAGI (reference sequence). V lost 6 bases to trimming and J lost 7 bases, with 10 bases between them. The CDR3 has 12 amino acids. The CDR3 loop reads CASRARGNTIYF. The CDR3 region has the DNA TGTGCCAGCAGGGCGAGAGGGAACACCATATATTTT.

About this clone: The junction does not match germline at one end; this may be a read error. J is TRBJ1-2 and V is TRBV15, with TRBD1 matching over 9 bases. CDR3 length equals 13 residues. Germline values: CDR1 LNHNV, CDR2 YYDKDF (reference sequence). In DNA, the CDR3 is TGTGCCACGAGCATGGGACAGGGCCATGGCTACACCTTC. It is translated as CATSMGQGHGYTF.

CDR3 DNA sequence: TGTGCCAGCATTACAGGACCTCGGTATACGCAGTATTTT. Protein: CASITGPRYTQYF. J is TRBJ2-3 and V is TRBV6-5, with D maybe TRBD1 (5 bases). The CDR3 contains 13 residues. V lost 7 bases and J 7 bases, leaving 15 bases between the germline ends. Germline-derived CDR1 and CDR2 are MNHEY and SVGAGI.

The chain combines TRBV5-1 with TRBJ1-6; a weak D match, TRBD1 (5 bases). The CDR3 spans 13 residues. In germline, CDR1 is SGHRS, CDR2 YFSETQ. V shed 0 bases and J shed 10 bases, with 8 bases lying between them. Here the CDR3 DNA reads TGCGCCAGCAGCTTGGGGAGGGACTCACCCCTCCACTTT. Translated: CASSLGRDSPLHF.

About this clone itself: This sample also contains other DNA sequences that code for the same CDR3. This chain joins TRBV5-5 and TRBJ2-7; D perhaps matches TRBD1 (6 bases). This CDR3 is 15 amino acids long. The V gene's germline CDR1 is SGHKS and CDR2 YYEKEE (reference sequence). The CDR3 bases are TGCGCCAGCAGCCTTACAGGGCATGGCGCCTACGAGCAGTACGTC. It yields the protein CASSLTGHGAYEQYV.

This clone was recorded once. The rearrangement uses TRBV13 and TRBJ2-2; the match to TRBD1 covers 7 bases. The CDR3 has 18 amino acids. V gave up 5 bases and J gave up 3 bases; unmatched junction bases: 15. From germline, CDR1 is PRHDT and CDR2 FYEKMQ (reference sequence). CDR3 coding DNA: TGTGCCAGCAGCCCCGAGGGGACGACAGGGAGTTACACCGGGGAGCTGTTTTTT. It encodes CASSPEGTTGSYTGELFF.

This rearrangement joins TRBV11-2 to TRBJ1-1, with 8 bases matching TRBD1. The CDR3 totals 16 residues. V lost 4 bases and J lost 6; bases outside the gene matches: 13. Germline V gene sequence: CDR1 SGHAT, CDR2 FQNNGV. CDR3 nucleotide sequence: TGTGCCAGCAGCTCATTTGCCGGGACAGGCGTCGCTGAAGCTTTCTTT. This encodes CASSSFAGTGVAEAFF.

This chain uses TRBV15 with TRBJ2-5; tentative D call: TRBD2 (5 bases). Germline V CDR1 and CDR2: LNHNV, YYDKDF (reference sequence). CDR3 length: 20 residues. The V end was cut by 3 bases, the J end by 2 bases, with 28 bases between. CDR3 coding DNA: TGTGCCACCAGCAGGGCCTCAGTTACTAGGGTAGGCTTATCACAAGAGACCCAGTACTTC. The encoded protein is CATSRASVTRVGLSQETQYF.

The chain links TRBV10-1 to TRBJ2-1; D ambiguous. V was trimmed by 1 base and J by 9 bases, leaving 10 bases between them. Germline CDR1 is WNHNN and CDR2 is SYGVQD (reference sequence). The CDR3 is made up of 13 amino acids. CDR3 loop: CASSEFSGGEQFF. CDR3 nucleotide sequence: TGCGCCAGCAGTGAGTTCTCAGGTGGTGAGCAGTTCTTC.